These 10 T cell receptor beta chains came from one sample sequenced in a study of shared clonotypes between healthy human individuals. The method was immunoSEQ multiplex PCR; TCRdb's version includes in-frame clones alone and lacks a portion of them. The sample shows approximately 1.5 million clones, about 98.5% of them seen only once. Sequencing was performed on naive CD4+ T cells sorted from blood. Subset specified: CD45RA+ positively selected. These receptors came from a man younger than 45 in good health.

The V call is TRBV18, the J call TRBJ2-1; the match to TRBD2 covers 10 bases. Losses at the gene ends were 0 bases for V and 10 bases for J; bases not matched to a gene: 3. Per germline, CDR1 KGHSH and CDR2 LQKENI. This CDR3 has 14 residues. CDR3 amino acids: CASSPPAGGQEQFF. The CDR3 DNA is TGTGCCAGCTCACCACCAGCGGGAGGGCAAGAGCAGTTCTTC.

The chain recombines TRBV19 with TRBJ2-5; 11 nucleotides agree with TRBD2. There are 15 residues in the CDR3. Germline trimming cut 2 bases from V and 4 bases from J; bases unmatched to any gene: 3. Germline CDR1 is LNHDA and CDR2 is SQIVND (reference sequence). The CDR3 region is CASSILLAGVETQYF. In DNA, the CDR3 is TGTGCCAGTAGTATATTACTAGCGGGAGTAGAGACCCAGTACTTC.

The J gene is TRBJ1-1, the V gene TRBV4-3; perhaps TRBD1 as D (5 bases). V lost 1 base and J lost 6, with 15 bases in between. Germline-derived CDR1 and CDR2 are LGHNA and YSLEER. The CDR3 is 15 residues long. The CDR3, as DNA: TGCGCCAGCAGCCAAGTATTGCAGGGTATCGCTGAAGCTTTCTTT. Residues: CASSQVLQGIAEAFF.

The V and J genes are TRBV27 and TRBJ2-2; 9 bases match TRBD2. CDR3 size: 17 residues. J lost 6 bases, V lost 4 bases, and 12 bases had no gene match. Germline V gene sequence: CDR1 MNHEY, CDR2 SMNVEV (reference sequence). Written as DNA, the CDR3 is TGTGCCAGCAGTTCTGGAAGAAGCGGGAGGATCCCCGGGGAGCTGTTTTTT. Translating it yields CASSSGRSGRIPGELFF.

The V gene is TRBV5-4, the J gene TRBJ2-3; 11 bases fit TRBD2. Germline CDR1 SGHNT, CDR2 YYREEE (reference sequence). This CDR3 is built from 17 residues. V lost 3 bases to trimming and J lost 0 bases; unmatched junction nucleotides: 6. CDR3 in amino acids: CASSSRLAGSSTDTQYF. The CDR3 DNA is TGTGCCAGCAGCTCCCGACTAGCGGGATCTAGCACAGATACGCAGTATTTT.

J is TRBJ2-3 and V is TRBV12-5, with a tentative D call TRBD2 (5 bases). The CDR3 loop spans 16 amino acids. The germline V gene has CDR1 LGHNT and CDR2 FRNRAP. The V end lost 0 bases, the J end lost 5 bases, and 15 bases lay between the germline ends. The CDR3 DNA is TGTGCTAGTGGTTTGGTACCAGGCCTAGCCCTAGATACGCAGTATTTT. It yields the protein CASGLVPGLALDTQYF.

The rearrangement links TRBV27 to TRBJ2-1; 8 bases are shared with TRBD2. V trimming: 5 bases; J trimming: 0 bases; junction bases outside the gene matches: 3. CDR1 is MNHEY, CDR2 SMNVEV, per germline (reference sequence). This CDR3 has 15 amino acids. CDR3 in amino acids: CASSDSGSSYNEQFF. CDR3 coding DNA: TGTGCCAGCAGTGACAGCGGGAGCTCCTACAATGAGCAGTTCTTC.

The chain employs TRBV6-1 and TRBJ1-5; no reliable D call. Germline V CDR1 and CDR2: MNHNS, SASEGT. Deletions cut 7 bases from V and 0 bases from J, with 10 bases between. The CDR3 extends over 14 amino acids. The CDR3 spells CASIGLPSNQPQHF. The CDR3 DNA sequence: TGTGCCAGCATTGGGCTTCCTAGCAATCAGCCCCAGCATTTT.

This clone occurred once. The chain employs TRBV10-3 and TRBJ2-7, with 8 nucleotides matching TRBD1. Trimming cost V 10 bases and J 1 base; bases outside gene matches: 3. The CDR3 is 12 residues long. Germline lookup yields CDR1 ENHRY and CDR2 SYGVKD. In nucleotides, the CDR3 is TGTGCCACGCGGGACAGGTCCTACGAGCAGTACTTC. The encoded protein is CATRDRSYEQYF.

The chain is built from TRBV28 and TRBJ2-5, with D unresolved. The ends were cut back, 8 bases at V and 4 bases at J, with 14 bases in the middle. This CDR3 contains 13 residues. Germline lookup yields CDR1 MDHEN and CDR2 SYDVKM. The CDR3 DNA reads TGTGCCAGCCAAAATCCCTCCCGAGAGACCCAGTACTTC. The encoded protein is CASQNPSRETQYF.